This T cell receptor (beta chain) was recovered during a study of glioma-infiltrating T cells after dendritic cell vaccination. Study background: Glioblastoma patients came from Phase I and II dendritic cell vaccination trials.

CDR1 and CDR2 from the germline V gene are WNHNN and SYGVQD (reference sequence). The CDR3 loop spans 13 amino acids. Trimming removed 5 bases from V and 3 bases from J, with 10 bases in between. Profiled with immunoSEQ multiplex PCR; TCRdb holds only in-frame clones, not every one. The data contain 85,000 to 110,000 clones, roughly 76% of them singletons. The sequence came from a human donor with glioblastoma. This chain links TRBV10-1 with TRBJ1-2; perhaps TRBD1 as D (6 bases). The input for sequencing was blood, taken before dendritic cell vaccination. The CDR3, as DNA: TGCGCCAGCAGTCGGTCAGGGGACTATGGCTACACCTTC. It specifies CASSRSGDYGYTF.